These T cell receptor beta chains were read from a single sample in a study of monozygotic twins with cystic fibrosis. Clones were sequenced by immunoSEQ multiplex PCR, and TCRdb holds only the in-frame ones, with some missing. Among over 15,000 clones listed, about 97% were seen once. Sequencing was performed on blood. The receptors were sampled from a woman aged 25 to 39 with cystic fibrosis. CDR3s include the opening cysteine and the closing phenylalanine or tryptophan. Fields, in order: V gene, J gene, D gene, clone size, CDR3 DNA, CDR3 protein. D genes are given only for firm matches. Only some rows state a clone size, as once, few, many or a class for expanded clones.

V: TRBV7-9
J: TRBJ2-7
D: -
size: -
DNA: TGTGCCAGCAGCTTGACTTTCTACGAGCAGTACTTC
CDR3: CASSLTFYEQYF

V: TRBV11-2
J: TRBJ1-4
D: -
size: -
DNA: TGTGCCAGCAGCAACCAGGGCGGAAATGAAAAACTGTTTTTT
CDR3: CASSNQGGNEKLFF

V: TRBV5-1
J: TRBJ1-2
D: -
size: -
DNA: TGCGCCAGCAGCCCAGTTGGGAGGGCGAACTATGGCTACACCTTC
CDR3: CASSPVGRANYGYTF

V: TRBV5-6
J: TRBJ1-1
D: TRBD1
size: -
DNA: TGTGCCAGCAGCCCAGGGACAGGGCGGGTGAACACTGAAGCTTTCTTT
CDR3: CASSPGTGRVNTEAFF

V: TRBV13
J: TRBJ2-7
D: -
size: -
DNA: TGTGCCAGCAGCCTTGGGTTGGGGGAGGCCTACGAGCAGTACTTC
CDR3: CASSLGLGEAYEQYF

V: TRBV11-2
J: TRBJ2-7
D: TRBD1
size: -
DNA: TGTGCCAGCAGCTCGGGACAGGGGGACGAGCAGTACTTC
CDR3: CASSSGQGDEQYF

V: TRBV7-9
J: TRBJ1-2
D: -
size: -
DNA: TGTGCCAGCAGCTTATCGGGGGCGAGCTATGGCTACACCTTC
CDR3: CASSLSGASYGYTF

V: TRBV7-9
J: TRBJ1-4
D: -
size: -
DNA: TGTGCCAGCAGCATTGGGACGGGAAATGAAAAACTGTTTTTT
CDR3: CASSIGTGNEKLFF

V: TRBV27
J: TRBJ2-1
D: -
size: -
DNA: TGTGCCAGCAGTCCATCCGGGCCTTTGGATGAGCAGTTCTTC
CDR3: CASSPSGPLDEQFF

V: TRBV4-1
J: TRBJ2-2
D: -
size: few
DNA: TGCGCCAGCAGCCAAGGGTTGGGGGGCTTCGGGGAGCTGTTTTTT
CDR3: CASSQGLGGFGELFF

V: TRBV7-2
J: TRBJ2-1
D: -
size: -
DNA: TGTGCCAGCAGCTTAATCTCTAGCACGATGAATGAGCAGTTCTTC
CDR3: CASSLISSTMNEQFF

V: TRBV5-1
J: TRBJ2-5
D: TRBD1
size: -
DNA: TGCGCCAGCAGCTCCCGACAGGGGGCTCAGGAGGGGGAGACCCAGTACTTC
CDR3: CASSSRQGAQEGETQYF

V: TRBV4-1
J: TRBJ2-1
D: -
size: -
DNA: TGCGCCAGCAGCCAACTCCCCCTAAGTCACAATGAGCAGTTCTTC
CDR3: CASSQLPLSHNEQFF

V: TRBV27
J: TRBJ1-1
D: -
size: -
DNA: TGTGCCAGCAGTTCCACGATGAACACTGAAGCTTTCTTT
CDR3: CASSSTMNTEAFF

V: TRBV9
J: TRBJ1-2
D: -
size: -
DNA: TGTGCCAGCAGCGTAGGGACAAACTATGGCTACACCTTC
CDR3: CASSVGTNYGYTF

V: TRBV5-1
J: TRBJ2-7
D: -
size: -
DNA: TGCGCCAGCAGCTCGCGGGTCAGCTCCTACGAGCAGTACTTC
CDR3: CASSSRVSSYEQYF

V: TRBV19
J: TRBJ2-2
D: -
size: -
DNA: TGTGCCAGTAGTATCGGTGGGGACACCGGGGAGCTGTTTTTT
CDR3: CASSIGGDTGELFF

V: TRBV19
J: TRBJ1-1
D: -
size: -
DNA: TGTGCCAGTAGAATGCGGGGAGGGACGCACACTGAAGCTTTCTTT
CDR3: CASRMRGGTHTEAFF

V: TRBV19
J: TRBJ2-3
D: -
size: -
DNA: TGTGCCAGTAGTATCACCCGCCCCGATACGCAGTATTTT
CDR3: CASSITRPDTQYF

V: TRBV5-8
J: TRBJ2-7
D: TRBD1
size: -
DNA: TGTGCCAGCAGCGGGACAGTAAGCTCCTACGAGCAGTACTTC
CDR3: CASSGTVSSYEQYF

V: TRBV7-9
J: TRBJ2-7
D: -
size: -
DNA: TGTGCCAGCAGCTTAAATGATAGGGACGCAAGTGCTAAGTACTTC
CDR3: CASSLNDRDASAKYF

V: TRBV19
J: TRBJ1-2
D: -
size: -
DNA: TGTGCCAGTAGTCCCGATTCTAACTATGGCTACACCTTC
CDR3: CASSPDSNYGYTF

V: TRBV7-8
J: TRBJ1-3
D: -
size: -
DNA: TGTGCCAGCAGCGCCCACAGGGACTCCTCTGGAAACACCATATATTTT
CDR3: CASSAHRDSSGNTIYF

V: TRBV6-1
J: TRBJ2-2
D: TRBD1
size: -
DNA: TGTGCCAGCAGTGGACAGGGGGACACCGGGGAGCTGTTTTTT
CDR3: CASSGQGDTGELFF